Shown below are 15 T cell receptor beta chains from a single sample sequenced in a study of blood T cell repertoires in COVID-19. Profiling relied on immunoSEQ multiplex PCR, and the TCRdb table lists in-frame clones only, not all of them. The sample contains 150,000 to 200,000 clones, almost 80% of which appear only once. Sequenced sample: peripheral blood. The receptors come from a man between 60 and 75 years old with active or convalescent COVID-19.

This chain joins TRBV28 and TRBJ1-1; 8 positions agree with TRBD1. The CDR3 covers 14 residues. The trim removed 6 bases at V and 6 bases at J, leaving 9 bases unmatched. CDR1 and CDR2 (germline): MDHEN, SYDVKM. The chain's CDR3 is CASRGNRGWAEAFF. The DNA for the CDR3 is TGTGCCAGCAGGGGAAACAGGGGGTGGGCTGAAGCTTTCTTT.

The genes are TRBV5-1 and TRBJ2-3; D possibly corresponds to TRBD2 (6 bases). CDR1 is SGHRS, CDR2 YFSETQ, per germline. V dropped 4 bases and J dropped 4 bases, with 16 bases sitting between them. The length of the CDR3 is 15 residues. The CDR3 DNA is TGCGCCAGCAGCGAGACCATTGGGGGGTCAGATACGCAGTATTTT. As protein: CASSETIGGSDTQYF.

This clone occurred a few times. This chain links TRBV5-6 with TRBJ2-1, with 15 bases fitting TRBD2. The germline V gene has CDR1 SGHDT and CDR2 YYEEEE. The V and J ends lost 3 bases and 4 bases, in that order; junction bases with no gene match: 2. There are 16 residues in the CDR3. CDR3 DNA sequence: TGTGCCAGCAGCTCCGGGACTAGCGGGAGGTACAATGAGCAGTTCTTC. As protein: CASSSGTSGRYNEQFF.

In its sample, this clone was seen a few times. The chain recombines TRBV7-9 with TRBJ1-5; TRBD1 matches 12 bases. Trimming took 4 bases from V and 7 from J; bases not matched to a gene: 8. From germline, CDR1 is SEHNR and CDR2 FQNEAQ (reference sequence). The CDR3 is made up of 16 amino acids. The CDR3 DNA sequence: TGTGCCAGCAGCTCATCCGGGACAGGGGGCAGCCAGCCCCAGCATTTT. It yields the protein CASSSSGTGGSQPQHF.

The chain joins TRBV24-1 to TRBJ2-5, with no clear D. Germline values: CDR1 KGHDR, CDR2 SFDVKD. The ends were cut back, 10 bases at V and 5 bases at J, with 22 bases in the middle. The CDR3 is made up of 15 amino acids. CDR3 DNA: TGTGCCACAAGCGCCCGTGGTGTTCGTACGGAGACCCAGTACTTC. This gives the protein CATSARGVRTETQYF.

This CDR3 is CASSSPQMAGGPRNEQFF. The CDR3 coding sequence is TGTGCCAGCAGTTCACCCCAAATGGCGGGAGGGCCTCGAAATGAGCAGTTCTTC. This rearrangement joins TRBV6-2 or TRBV6-3 to TRBJ2-1; 9 nucleotides match TRBD2. The CDR3 length is 18 residues. Germline CDR1 is MNHEY and CDR2 is SVGEGT. With 4 bases clipped from V and 7 bases from J, the junction kept 17 bases outside the gene matches.

A few counts support this clone. The gene calls are TRBV18 and TRBJ2-7; TRBD1 matches 11 bases. The CDR3 has 15 amino acids. V lost 4 bases, J lost 4 bases, and 6 bases stayed unmatched. Germline V gene lookup returns CDR1 KGHSH and CDR2 LQKENI. The CDR3 DNA follows: TGTGCCAGCTCACTTCGGACAGGGGGCGAATACGAGCAGTACTTC. Its translation: CASSLRTGGEYEQYF. Full variable domain (missing parts from reference TRBV18 and TRBJ2-7): NAGVMQNPRHLVRRRGQEARLRCSPMKGHSHVYWYRQLPEEGLKFMVYLQKENIIDESGMPKERFSAEFPKEGPSILRIQQVVRGDSAAYFCASSLRTGGEYEQYFGPGTRLTVT.

This chain links TRBV7-9 with TRBJ2-3, with D unresolved. Trimming took off 8 bases at V and 3 bases at J, with 6 bases between the two ends. Germline CDR1 reads SEHNR; CDR2 reads FQNEAQ (reference sequence). The CDR3 length is 11 residues. The CDR3 DNA reads as TGTGCCAGCCAGACAACAGATACGCAGTATTTT. This encodes CASQTTDTQYF.

The chain carries TRBV18 and TRBJ1-4; no reliable D call. This CDR3 comprises 14 residues. CDR1 and CDR2 (germline): KGHSH, LQKENI. The V end was cut by 3 bases, the J end by 0 bases, with 5 bases between. CDR3 in amino acids: CASSPQTTNEKLFF. The DNA for the CDR3 is TGTGCCAGCTCACCGCAGACAACTAATGAAAAACTGTTTTTT.

DNA for the CDR3: TGTGCCAGTAGTATTAGAGGCAATGAGCAGTTCTTC. It encodes CASSIRGNEQFF. V gene TRBV19 combines with J gene TRBJ2-1; no clear D. From germline, CDR1 is LNHDA and CDR2 SQIVND (reference sequence). V lost 3 bases and J lost 6, with 6 bases in between. The CDR3 loop spans 12 amino acids.

This sequence joins TRBV5-5 and TRBJ2-7, with D tentatively TRBD1 (6 bases). Germline lookup yields CDR1 SGHKS and CDR2 YYEKEE (reference sequence). V gave up 1 base and J gave up 4 bases, with 15 bases separating them. The CDR3 has 15 amino acids. CDR3 amino acids: CASSLLPRGPYEQYF. CDR3 DNA: TGTGCCAGCAGCTTGTTACCCAGGGGTCCGTACGAGCAGTACTTC.

The chain recombines TRBV6-1 with TRBJ2-7, with 8 nucleotides matching TRBD1. V lost 2 bases, J lost 6 bases, and 3 bases stayed unmatched. The CDR3 is 13 residues long. Germline-derived CDR1 and CDR2 are MNHNS and SASEGT. CDR3 nucleotides: TGTGCCAGCAGTGAACAGGGGGCTGGCGAGCAGTACTTC. It codes for CASSEQGAGEQYF.

This clone has a single count. The chain is built from TRBV11-2 and TRBJ2-3; D uncertain. The CDR3 sequence is 14 residues long. Germline V gives CDR1 SGHAT, CDR2 FQNNGV. V was pared by 1 base and J by 7 bases, with 12 bases between. This CDR3 reads CASSLAHKENTQYF. The CDR3 DNA follows: TGTGCCAGCAGCTTAGCCCACAAGGAGAATACGCAGTATTTT.

The count of this clone is one. The chain recombines TRBV27 with TRBJ2-3; TRBD2 might be the D (5 bases). The CDR3 is made up of 17 amino acids. With 3 bases removed from V and 3 bases from J, the gap between germline ends came to 19 bases. Germline V gene data show CDR1 as MNHEY and CDR2 as SMNVEV (reference sequence). CDR3 bases: TGTGCCAGCAGTTTCTTAGAGGGAACCCTTGGAACAGATACGCAGTATTTT. Its translation: CASSFLEGTLGTDTQYF.

The rearrangement links TRBV15 to TRBJ2-4; maybe TRBD2 (8 bases). This CDR3 is 14 amino acids long. Germline lookup yields CDR1 LNHNV and CDR2 YYDKDF (reference sequence). Trimming shortened V by 2 bases and J by 8 bases, and 13 bases separated the two germline ends. CDR3: CATSRRQGLDIQYF. CDR3 nucleotides: TGTGCCACCAGCAGAAGACAGGGACTAGACATTCAGTACTTC. Variable domain in full (rest from reference TRBV15 and TRBJ2-4): DAMVIQNPRYQVTQFGKPVTLSCSQTLNHNVMYWYQQKSSQAPKLLFHYYDKDFNNEADTPDNFQSRRPNTSFCFLDIRSPGLGDTAMYLCATSRRQGLDIQYFGAGTRLSVL.